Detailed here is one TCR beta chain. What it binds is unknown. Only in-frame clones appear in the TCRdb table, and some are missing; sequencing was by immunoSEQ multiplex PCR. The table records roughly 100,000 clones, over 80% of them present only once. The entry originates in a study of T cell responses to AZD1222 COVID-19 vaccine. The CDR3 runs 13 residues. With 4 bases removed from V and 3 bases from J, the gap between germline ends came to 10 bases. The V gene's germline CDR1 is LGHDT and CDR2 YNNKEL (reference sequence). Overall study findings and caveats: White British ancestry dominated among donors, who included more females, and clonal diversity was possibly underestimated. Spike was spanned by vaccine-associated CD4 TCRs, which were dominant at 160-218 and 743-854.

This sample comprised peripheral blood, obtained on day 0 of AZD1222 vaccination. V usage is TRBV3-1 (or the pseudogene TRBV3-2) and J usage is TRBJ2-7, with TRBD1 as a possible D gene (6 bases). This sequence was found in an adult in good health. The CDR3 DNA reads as TGTGCCAGCAGCCGGACAGATTTCTACGAGCAGTACTTC. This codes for CASSRTDFYEQYF.